These T cell receptor beta chains were read from a single sample in a study of CD8+CD57+ T cells in acquired aplastic anemia. TCRdb reanalysed the reads using MiXCR and keeps one entry per CDR3 protein. The sample gives about 180,000 distinct CDR3 sequences, about 47% of which show up once; around 2.7% is in the top ten. Sequencing was performed on sorted CD4+, CD8+, or CD8+CD57+ T cells (not recorded which) from PBMCs. These receptors were obtained from a human donor in good health. Each CDR3 is given with its conserved first and last residue.

V gene	J gene	CDR3 protein
TRBV12-3/TRBV12-4	TRBJ1-2	CASSLDRGRGSKQNYGYTF
TRBV20-1	TRBJ2-6	CSARNAGANVLTF
TRBV20-1	TRBJ2-1	CSARDVASRANEQFF
TRBV6-1	TRBJ1-2	CASSLTLDSYGYTF
TRBV18	TRBJ1-5	CASSPTSNQPQHF
TRBV4-2	TRBJ2-7	CASSHYRSQGVASSYEQYF
TRBV29-1	TRBJ1-1	CSAGGQNTEAFF
TRBV2	TRBJ2-1	CASRYNEQFF
TRBV12-5	TRBJ2-4	CASGLHLAGGGNIQYF
TRBV4-1	TRBJ2-7	CASRQTGSYEQYF
TRBV5-4	TRBJ1-4	CASSLEGLGQGGRSREKLFF
TRBV7-3	TRBJ2-2	CASSAGASSVGGELFF
TRBV11-2	TRBJ2-7	CASSLDRSRWEYF
TRBV20-1	TRBJ2-7	CSLDKPPSSSYEQYF
TRBV7-7	TRBJ2-7	CASSAGQSYEQYF
TRBV20-1	TRBJ1-5	CSVRRANQPQHF
TRBV20-1	TRBJ1-2	CSTAGPNYGYTF
TRBV7-6	TRBJ2-7	CASSLLPDSSYEQYF
TRBV18	TRBJ2-7	CASSPETGGGYEQYF
TRBV24-1	TRBJ2-7	CATSDPGTEAYEQYF
TRBV7-8	TRBJ1-1	CASSLAGPRTNTEAFF
TRBV10-3	TRBJ1-1	CAISEKGALNTEAFF
TRBV7-2	TRBJ2-5	CASSLRITGETQYF
TRBV19	TRBJ1-5	CASSQGYQPQHF
TRBV20-1	TRBJ2-2	CSARTSGMNTGELFF
TRBV4-3	TRBJ2-5	CASSHADRYQETQYF
TRBV10-1	TRBJ1-6	CASSDCSARDRPGQDNSPLHF
TRBV14	TRBJ2-5	CASSQEAHRETQYF
TRBV20-1	TRBJ2-1	CSARDEGNEQFF
TRBV10-3	TRBJ1-5	CAISEGAGQPQHF
TRBV30	TRBJ1-6	CAWNDRASPLHF
TRBV12-3/TRBV12-4	TRBJ2-7	CASSYRSATYEQYF
TRBV29-1	TRBJ2-3	CSVASGRHLGSTDTQYF
TRBV20-1	TRBJ1-2	CSARGLSGTGGGYGYTF
TRBV29-1	TRBJ1-2	CSVAAINYGYTF
TRBV6-1	TRBJ2-5	CASSERWTNQETQYF
TRBV29-1	TRBJ2-1	CSGRTTGVYNEQFF
TRBV3-1	TRBJ1-1	CASSSPTGSNTEAFF
TRBV4-2	TRBJ1-2	CASSQGTRGNYGYTF
TRBV9	TRBJ2-1	CASSAEGAGPTNEQFF
TRBV24-1	TRBJ2-6	CATSRGLGSSGANVLTF
TRBV18	TRBJ2-7	CASSLTGLASGEQYF
TRBV20-1	TRBJ1-5	CSATIGGDRNQPQHF
TRBV5-1	TRBJ2-2	CASSHLTISTGELFF
TRBV6-4	TRBJ2-1	CASSDLAGGPGEQFF
TRBV6-1	TRBJ1-5	CASILGVSNQPQHF
TRBV19	TRBJ2-7	CASSIQGAGEQYF
TRBV11-1	TRBJ2-1	CASSYGAFTYNEQFF
TRBV20-1	TRBJ1-5	CSASDRRSNQPQHF
TRBV2	TRBJ2-3	CASGLAGVTDTQYF
TRBV24-1	TRBJ2-6	CATSDFGTGLSTGANVLTF
TRBV3-1	TRBJ2-7	CASSHKGTNEQYF
TRBV20-1	TRBJ2-3	CSATPFRTDTQYF